A selection of T cell receptor beta chains follows, all from one sample in a study of control samples from healthy donors and cancer patients. Generated by immunoSEQ multiplex PCR, the TCRdb table keeps only in-frame clones and is missing some. There are approximately 150,000 clones in the sample; approximately 88% occur only once, and roughly 5% lies in the top ten. Sequencing was carried out using blood. The source of these receptors is a man younger than 40 in good health. Each CDR3 is given with its conserved first and last residue. A D gene is named only where the DNA matches it firmly. Rows may omit the clone size; those that give it use once, few, many or a size class.

size: -; J: TRBJ2-2; D: -; V: TRBV18; CDR3: CASSPRGVAANTGELFF; DNA: TGTGCCAGCTCACCACGTGGAGTAGCGGCGAACACCGGGGAGCTGTTTTTT
size: -; J: TRBJ2-7; D: -; V: TRBV6-5; CDR3: CASRSSIGEQYF; DNA: TGTGCCAGCAGATCCTCCATCGGGGAGCAGTACTTC
size: once; J: TRBJ1-2; D: -; V: TRBV6-6; CDR3: CASSLVSPYGYTF; DNA: TGTGCCAGCAGTTTAGTTAGTCCGTATGGCTACACCTTC
size: -; J: TRBJ2-7; D: -; V: TRBV7-9; CDR3: CASSPGSSTYEQYF; DNA: TGTGCCAGCAGCCCCGGGAGCTCAACCTACGAGCAGTACTTC
size: -; J: TRBJ2-7; D: -; V: TRBV4-3; CDR3: CASSQDGGWGGEQYF; DNA: TGCGCCAGCAGCCAAGATGGGGGATGGGGCGGCGAGCAGTACTTC
size: -; J: TRBJ1-2; D: -; V: TRBV5-4; CDR3: CASSLGAANYGYTF; DNA: TGTGCCAGCAGCTTGGGAGCGGCAAACTATGGCTACACCTTC
size: -; J: TRBJ1-2; D: TRBD1; V: TRBV6-5; CDR3: CASSYEGQGIGYGYTF; DNA: TGTGCCAGCAGTTACGAGGGACAGGGTATTGGGTATGGCTACACCTTC
size: -; J: TRBJ1-5; D: -; V: TRBV9; CDR3: CASSEPRHPSNQPQHF; DNA: TGTGCCAGCAGCGAGCCCCGGCATCCGAGCAATCAGCCCCAGCATTTT
size: once; J: TRBJ1-2; D: TRBD1; V: TRBV9; CDR3: CASTRDRGSNYGYTF; DNA: TGTGCCAGCACCAGGGACAGAGGATCTAACTATGGCTACACCTTC
size: -; J: TRBJ1-1; D: -; V: TRBV19; CDR3: CASSIGGAPAFF; DNA: TGTGCCAGTAGTATTGGAGGGGCGCCGGCTTTCTTT
size: -; J: TRBJ1-4; D: -; V: TRBV11-3; CDR3: CASSMLREKLFF; DNA: TGTGCCAGCAGCATGTTAAGGGAAAAACTGTTTTTT
size: -; J: TRBJ1-2; D: -; V: TRBV6-5; CDR3: CASREDSSGGYTF; DNA: TGTGCCAGCAGAGAGGACAGCTCGGGCGGCTACACCTTC
size: -; J: TRBJ2-5; D: -; V: TRBV7-9; CDR3: CASSLVAGARETQYF; DNA: TGTGCCAGCAGCTTAGTGGCAGGGGCCAGGGAGACCCAGTACTTC
size: -; J: TRBJ2-2; D: -; V: TRBV4-3; CDR3: CASSQAVLGGSAGELFF; DNA: TGCGCCAGCAGCCAAGCTGTCCTAGGGGGGTCCGCCGGGGAGCTGTTTTTT
size: -; J: TRBJ1-2; D: TRBD1; V: TRBV3-1/TRBV3-2; CDR3: CASSQADRGPNYGYTF; DNA: TGTGCCAGCAGCCAAGCGGACAGGGGGCCTAACTATGGCTACACCTTC
size: -; J: TRBJ1-1; D: -; V: TRBV2; CDR3: CASSRKENTEAFF; DNA: TGTGCCAGCAGCCGCAAGGAGAACACTGAAGCTTTCTTT
size: -; J: TRBJ2-1; D: -; V: TRBV21-1; CDR3: CASSAYPSNEQFF; DNA: TGTGCCAGCAGCGCCTACCCTAGCAATGAGCAGTTCTTC
size: -; J: TRBJ2-1; D: -; V: TRBV3-1/TRBV3-2; CDR3: CASSQERLLGNEQFF; DNA: TGTGCCAGCAGCCAAGAACGGCTGTTGGGAAATGAGCAGTTCTTC
size: -; J: TRBJ2-1; D: -; V: TRBV7-2; CDR3: CASSLDYRTYNEQFF; DNA: TGTGCCAGCAGCCTGGACTACCGAACCTACAATGAGCAGTTCTTC
size: -; J: TRBJ2-3; D: TRBD2; V: TRBV9; CDR3: CASSGAGVGTDTQYF; DNA: TGTGCCAGCAGCGGAGCGGGAGTAGGTACAGATACGCAGTATTTT
size: -; J: TRBJ2-7; D: TRBD1; V: TRBV3-1/TRBV3-2; CDR3: CASSQDTGQGSYEQYF; DNA: TGTGCCAGCAGCCAGGACACGGGACAGGGGAGCTACGAGCAGTACTTC
size: -; J: TRBJ1-1; D: -; V: TRBV21-1; CDR3: CASSKEVLTEAFF; DNA: TGTGCCAGCAGCAAAGAGGTCCTAACTGAAGCTTTCTTT
size: -; J: TRBJ2-1; D: -; V: TRBV7-9; CDR3: CASTYYNEQFF; DNA: TGTGCCAGCACCTATTACAATGAGCAGTTCTTC
size: -; J: TRBJ1-6; D: TRBD1; V: TRBV7-2; CDR3: CASSFRGYDNSPLHF; DNA: TGTGCCAGCAGCTTCAGGGGGTATGATAATTCACCCCTCCACTTT
size: -; J: TRBJ2-5; D: -; V: TRBV7-6; CDR3: CASSLFRTPLLETQYF; DNA: TGTGCCAGCAGCTTATTCCGGACTCCGCTTCTGGAGACCCAGTACTTC
size: -; J: TRBJ2-7; D: -; V: TRBV30; CDR3: CALVRGVYEQYF; DNA: TGTGCCTTGGTAAGGGGGGTTTACGAGCAGTACTTC
size: -; J: TRBJ2-7; D: -; V: TRBV2; CDR3: CASTEWPGGSYEQYF; DNA: TGTGCCAGCACCGAGTGGCCGGGTGGTTCCTACGAGCAGTACTTC
size: -; J: TRBJ2-1; D: -; V: TRBV19; CDR3: CASSIGVSSYNEQFF; DNA: TGTGCCAGTAGTATTGGGGTCTCCTCCTACAATGAGCAGTTCTTC
size: -; J: TRBJ1-5; D: TRBD1; V: TRBV7-2; CDR3: CASSPGTGRNNQPQHF; DNA: TGTGCCAGCAGCCCTGGGACAGGCCGGAACAATCAGCCCCAGCATTTT
size: -; J: TRBJ2-7; D: TRBD2; V: TRBV7-2; CDR3: CASSLLASSGRVGAYEQYF; DNA: TGTGCCAGCAGCTTATTAGCCTCTAGCGGGAGGGTTGGGGCTTACGAGCAGTACTTC
size: -; J: TRBJ1-6; D: -; V: TRBV6-5; CDR3: CASSSEFSSYNSPLHF; DNA: TGTGCCAGCAGTTCTGAATTTAGCTCCTATAATTCACCCCTCCACTTT
size: -; J: TRBJ2-3; D: -; V: TRBV2; CDR3: CASISGATDTQYF; DNA: TGTGCCAGCATATCAGGGGCCACAGATACGCAGTATTTT